Sequencing of this T cell receptor beta chain was carried out in a study of monozygotic twins with inflammatory bowel disease. Germline V CDR1 and CDR2: SGHRS, YFSETQ. The CDR3 has 14 residues. TCRdb reprocessed the 5' RACE reads, with one entry per CDR3 protein and no DNA. In all, the sample yields 150,000 or so distinct CDR3 sequences. Material for sequencing was blood. The source is a human donor with ulcerative colitis or Crohn's disease, or a healthy co-twin of an affected twin (not recorded which). The chain joins TRBV5-1 to TRBJ2-1; TCRdb indicates TRBD2, and absent DNA this call remains unverified. This CDR3 reads CASSLGLAGETLFF.